Listed here are 19 T cell receptor beta chains from one sample, sequenced in a study of T cells after yellow fever vaccination. TCRdb re-called the 5' RACE reads through MiXCR, storing one row per CDR3 protein. The repertoire holds 120,000 or so distinct CDR3 sequences, around 15% seen once, with 40% to 45% in the top ten. The sample consisted of CD8+ T cells sorted from PBMCs, taken 5 days after the yellow fever booster vaccination. The receptors were gathered from a man aged 18 to 30 who received the YFV17D yellow fever vaccine.

This rearrangement joins TRBV19 to TRBJ2-1; 7 nucleotides match TRBD1. The CDR3 is made up of 16 amino acids. With V trimmed by 1 base and J by 2 bases, 5 bases remained unmatched. CDR1 and CDR2 (germline): LNHDA, SQIVND (reference sequence). CDR3 nucleotides: TGTGCCAGTAGTATAGCATCCCAGGGGGCCTACAATGAGCAGTTCTTC. It codes for CASSIASQGAYNEQFF.

This clonotype was seen a few times. The gene calls are TRBV9 and TRBJ1-6; possible D gene TRBD1, 6 bases. V was trimmed by 4 bases and J by 9 bases, leaving 17 bases between them. The CDR3 has 15 residues. CDR1 and CDR2 from the germline V gene are SGDLS and YYNGEE. The CDR3 DNA reads TGTGCCAGCAGCCCCATTGGGGGGGGCGGTTCACCCCTCCACTTT. Its protein product is CASSPIGGGGSPLHF.

This clonotype was seen a few times. This sequence joins TRBV7-2 and TRBJ2-3; TRBD2 aligns across 9 bases. The CDR3 covers 15 residues. V was pared by 5 bases and J by 4 bases, with 7 bases of the junction left unmatched. Germline-derived CDR1 and CDR2 are SGHTA and FQGNSA. CDR3 nucleotides: TGTGCCAGCAGCCCCGGGGTAGCGGGGGCAGATACGCAGTATTTT. It codes for CASSPGVAGADTQYF.

The gene calls are TRBV5-1 and TRBJ2-1; the D is unclear. The germline V gene has CDR1 SGHRS and CDR2 YFSETQ. Trimming stripped 0 bases from V and 8 bases from J, with 3 bases between. The CDR3 sequence is 11 residues long. CDR3 region: CASSLVDEQFF. The CDR3 coding sequence is TGCGCCAGCAGCTTGGTAGATGAGCAGTTCTTC.

In its sample, this clonotype was seen a few times. V gene TRBV11-2 combines with J gene TRBJ1-1; no firm D call. The CDR3 is 13 residues long. The germline V gene has CDR1 SGHAT and CDR2 FQNNGV. V lost 7 bases and J lost 1, with 10 bases in between. CDR3 amino acids: CASNPQGNTEAFF. CDR3 DNA sequence: TGTGCCAGCAACCCCCAAGGGAACACTGAAGCTTTCTTT.

This clonotype was seen ten or more times. The chain links TRBV29-1 to TRBJ2-7; D ambiguous. Trimming cost V 7 bases and J 6 bases, with 13 bases left between them. The CDR3 covers 11 residues. Germline CDR1 and CDR2: SQVTM and ANQGSEA. Here the CDR3 reads CSGGNGGEQYV. The CDR3 nucleotides read TGCAGCGGGGGAAACGGCGGCGAGCAGTACGTC.

This chain joins TRBV4-1 and TRBJ2-3; TRBD1 aligns across 9 bases. Trimming cost V 2 bases and J 5 bases; bases outside gene matches: 14. This CDR3 has 18 amino acids. Germline CDR1 and CDR2: MGHRA and YSYEKL. CDR3 in DNA: TGCGCCAGCAGCCAACCCAACTACGGGACAGGGAGGATAGATACGCAGTATTTT. This codes for CASSQPNYGTGRIDTQYF.

The V call is TRBV6-4, the J call TRBJ2-5; the D gene is possibly TRBD2 (7 bases). V was clipped by 7 bases and J by 3 bases, with 27 bases between them. This CDR3 region has 18 residues. Germline V gene lookup returns CDR1 MRHNA and CDR2 SNTAGT. This CDR3 reads CASTTPRGGGRGKETQYF. The CDR3 DNA follows: TGTGCCAGCACCACCCCCCGAGGCGGGGGCCGAGGAAAAGAGACCCAGTACTTC.

This clonotype was picked up many times. The rearrangement joins TRBV10-2 to TRBJ2-3; D uncertain. The CDR3 length is 14 residues. With 6 bases removed from V and 3 bases from J, the gap between germline ends came to 13 bases. Germline-derived CDR1 and CDR2 are WSHSY and SAAADI. CDR3 bases: TGCGCCAGCAGGACGGGCCTAGGGACAGATACGCAGTATTTT. This codes for CASRTGLGTDTQYF.

The gene calls are TRBV6-5 and TRBJ1-1; TRBD1 aligns across 7 bases. CDR3 length equals 14 residues. Germline V gene sequence: CDR1 MNHEY, CDR2 SVGAGI. Losses at the gene ends were 7 bases for V and 4 bases for J; bases not matched to a gene: 9. The CDR3 loop is CASNRQGLGTEAFF. The CDR3 region has the DNA TGTGCCAGCAACCGACAGGGTTTAGGCACTGAAGCTTTCTTT.

The V gene is TRBV7-3, the J gene TRBJ2-3; 8 positions match TRBD1. This CDR3 region has 16 residues. The germline gives CDR1 SGHTA, CDR2 FQGTGA. The trim removed 6 bases at V and 6 bases at J, leaving 14 bases unmatched. The CDR3 region has the DNA TGTGCCAGCAGTTTGGGAGTGCAGGGGGCTTCGGATACGCAGTATTTT. It is translated as CASSLGVQGASDTQYF.

At least ten counts were recorded for this clonotype. The chain carries TRBV12-3 or TRBV12-4 and TRBJ2-7; D uncertain. The CDR3 length is 12 residues. With 1 base removed from V and 4 bases from J, the gap between germline ends came to 5 bases. The CDR3 coding sequence is TGTGCCAGCAGTTTAGGTTTGTACGAGCAGTACTTC. It specifies CASSLGLYEQYF.

The CDR3 is CASSSDRVGYTF. The CDR3 coding sequence is TGTGCCAGCAGCTCGGACAGGGTTGGCTACACCTTC. V is TRBV11-2 and J is TRBJ1-2, with TRBD1 identical over 8 bases. The CDR3 covers 12 residues. Germline loops: CDR1 SGHAT, CDR2 FQNNGV. V was clipped by 4 bases and J by 7 bases; unmatched bases: 2.

This clonotype was counted only a few times. The chain is built from TRBV27 and TRBJ2-7, with a weak D call TRBD2 (6 bases). Trimming took off 0 bases at V and 6 bases at J, with 15 bases between the two ends. The CDR3 totals 15 residues. CDR1 is MNHEY, CDR2 SMNVEV, per germline (reference sequence). Here the CDR3 DNA reads TGTGCCAGCAGTTTATCTGGGAGCGGGCTAGGCGAGCAGTACTTC. As protein: CASSLSGSGLGEQYF.

The chain links TRBV27 to TRBJ1-5; D gene unclear. Germline assignment: CDR1 MNHEY and CDR2 SMNVEV (reference sequence). With 3 bases removed from V and 3 bases from J, the gap between germline ends came to 9 bases. The CDR3 is 14 residues long. The CDR3: CASSFVGYNQPQHF. Written as DNA, the CDR3 is TGTGCCAGCAGTTTTGTGGGCTACAATCAGCCCCAGCATTTT.

This clonotype was seen a few times. This chain uses TRBV20-1 with TRBJ1-2, with TRBD1 matching 7 bases. Germline loops: CDR1 DFQATT, CDR2 SNEGSKA (reference sequence). V lost 0 bases, J lost 8 bases, and 15 bases stayed unmatched. CDR3 length: 16 amino acids. CDR3 in amino acids: CSAREEGQAFWEGYTF. DNA for the CDR3: TGCAGTGCTAGAGAGGAAGGACAGGCCTTCTGGGAGGGCTACACCTTC.

This rearrangement joins TRBV12-3 or TRBV12-4 to TRBJ2-1; perhaps D is TRBD1 or TRBD2 (6 bases each). V lost 7 bases, J lost 1 base, and 14 bases lay in between. This CDR3 is 15 amino acids long. The CDR3, as DNA: TGTGCCAGCACCCATGGGGGGCCATCCTACAATGAGCAGTTCTTC. It is translated as CASTHGGPSYNEQFF.

The genes are TRBV7-6 and TRBJ1-5; possible D gene TRBD1, 6 bases. The CDR3 consists of 16 residues. Trimming pared 1 base from V and 0 bases from J, leaving 10 bases between. Germline CDR1 is SGHVS and CDR2 is FNYEAQ. The CDR3 spells CASSLGGGPSNQPQHF. The DNA for the CDR3 is TGTGCCAGCAGCTTAGGCGGGGGCCCTAGCAATCAGCCCCAGCATTTT.

This clonotype was observed a few times. The chain carries TRBV4-1 and TRBJ1-1, with a weak D call TRBD1 (5 bases). The germline CDR1 and CDR2 sequences are MGHRA and YSYEKL. This CDR3 is built from 14 residues. V lost 4 bases to trimming and J lost 4 bases, with 13 bases between them. The CDR3 nucleotides read TGCGCCAGCAGCCCGCTCAGGGATTCCACTGAAGCTTTCTTT. Translated, it gives CASSPLRDSTEAFF.